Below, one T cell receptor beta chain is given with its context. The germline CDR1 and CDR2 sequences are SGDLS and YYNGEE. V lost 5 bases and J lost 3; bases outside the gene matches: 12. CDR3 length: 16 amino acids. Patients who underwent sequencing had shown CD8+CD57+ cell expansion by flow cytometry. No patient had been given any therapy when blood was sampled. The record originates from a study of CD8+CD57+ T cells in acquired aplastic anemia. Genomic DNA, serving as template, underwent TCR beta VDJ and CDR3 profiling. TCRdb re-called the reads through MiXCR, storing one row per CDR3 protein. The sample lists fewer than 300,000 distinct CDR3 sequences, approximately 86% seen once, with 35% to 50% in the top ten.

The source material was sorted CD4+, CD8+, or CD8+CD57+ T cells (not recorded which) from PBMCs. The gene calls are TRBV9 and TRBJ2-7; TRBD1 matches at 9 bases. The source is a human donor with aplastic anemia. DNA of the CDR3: TGTGCCAGCAGTGGTGAAGCGGGGACAGGGATCTACGAGCAGTACTTC. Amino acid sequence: CASSGEAGTGIYEQYF.